The 2 T cell receptor beta chains listed next were all sequenced from one sample in a study of blood T cell repertoires in COVID-19. Libraries were prepared by immunoSEQ multiplex PCR; TCRdb keeps only in-frame clonotypes and omits some of them. The repertoire holds tens of thousands of clones, with about 86% as singletons. Sequenced material: PBMCs or T cells enriched from blood (not recorded which). The receptors originated from a woman between 50 and 59 years old who had recovered from COVID-19.

The gene calls are TRBV7-2 and TRBJ2-1, with TRBD2 identical over 12 bases. The CDR3 is made up of 15 amino acids. J lost 5 bases, V lost 2 bases, and 1 base had no gene match. Germline CDR1 is SGHTA and CDR2 is FQGNSA. CDR3 DNA sequence: TGTGCCAGCAGCTTACTAGCGGGGGGGAACAATGAGCAGTTCTTC. This translates into CASSLLAGGNNEQFF.

This clone was picked up one time. This chain joins TRBV5-6 and TRBJ2-5; TRBD1 might be the D (5 bases). The CDR3 is 15 residues long. CDR1 and CDR2 from the germline V gene are SGHDT and YYEEEE. Trimming cost V 0 bases and J 2 bases, with 11 bases left between them. The CDR3 DNA is TGTGCCAGCAGCTTGGCCGAAGGACATCAAGAGACCCAGTACTTC. Translated, it gives CASSLAEGHQETQYF.